One sample yielded the 14 T cell receptor beta chains listed below, sequenced in a study of blood T cell repertoires in COVID-19. Sequencing was performed with immunoSEQ multiplex PCR; in TCRdb, only in-frame clones are kept and a portion is missing. The sample records about 120,000 clones, more than 60% being singletons. The material sequenced was peripheral blood. The receptors shown here come from a middle-aged man with acute or convalescent COVID-19.

This clone was found once. The chain links TRBV7-4 to TRBJ2-2; D perhaps matches TRBD1 (5 bases). The CDR3 covers 17 residues. CDR1 and CDR2 from the germline V gene are SGHVT and SQSDAQ. V lost 1 base and J lost 6, with 18 bases in between. The DNA for the CDR3 is TGTGCCAGCAGCTTAGAGGAACAGGTCCTCTGGGCCGGGGAGCTGTTTTTT. This encodes CASSLEEQVLWAGELFF.

The chain links TRBV7-9 to TRBJ2-2; 7 bases are shared with TRBD1. The CDR3 spans 15 residues. Germline loops: CDR1 SEHNR, CDR2 FQNEAQ (reference sequence). V lost 4 bases and J lost 2; bases outside the gene matches: 4. DNA for the CDR3: TGTGCCAGCAGCTCCAGGGACAGCAACACCGGGGAGCTGTTTTTT. It specifies CASSSRDSNTGELFF.

The chain is built from TRBV6-1 and TRBJ2-3; 9 nucleotides align to TRBD2. Germline-derived CDR1 and CDR2 are MNHNS and SASEGT. V shed 3 bases and J 0 bases; nucleotides not matched to a gene: 10. This CDR3 spans 18 amino acids. In nucleotides, the CDR3 is TGTGCCAGCAGTGAGGTCTTTCTAGCGGGACCAAGCACAGATACGCAGTATTTT. Its protein is CASSEVFLAGPSTDTQYF.

This chain uses TRBV5-1 with TRBJ2-7; TRBD1 matches at 7 bases. There are 17 residues in the CDR3. The V gene's germline CDR1 is SGHRS and CDR2 YFSETQ. Germline trimming cut 0 bases from V and 2 bases from J; bases unmatched to any gene: 11. CDR3 region: CASSLGPLVTGTYEQYF. CDR3 nucleotides: TGCGCCAGCAGCTTGGGGCCCCTAGTGACAGGGACCTACGAGCAGTACTTC. Based on the CDR3 plus reference TRBV5-1 and TRBJ2-7, the full variable domain is KAGVTQTPRYLIKTRGQQVTLSCSPISGHRSVSWYQQTPGQGLQFLFEYFSETQRNKGNFPGRFSGRQFSNSRSEMNVSTLELGDSALYLCASSLGPLVTGTYEQYFGPGTRLTVT.

The chain is built from TRBV19 and TRBJ1-1; D might be TRBD1 (5 bases). This CDR3 comprises 13 residues. Trimming stripped 2 bases from V and 7 bases from J, with 11 bases between. Germline loops: CDR1 LNHDA, CDR2 SQIVND (reference sequence). CDR3 nucleotides: TGTGCCAGTAGTATATCGGGGGGACGTGAAGCTTTCTTT. Translated: CASSISGGREAFF. Full variable domain (outside the CDR3, taken from reference TRBV19 and TRBJ1-1): DGGITQSPKYLFRKEGQNVTLSCEQNLNHDAMYWYRQDPGQGLRLIYYSQIVNDFQKGDIAEGYSVSREKKESFPLTVTSAQKNPTAFYLCASSISGGREAFFGQGTRLTVV.

This clone was seen only once. The chain links TRBV24-1 to TRBJ2-5, with 7 bases that match TRBD2. This CDR3 contains 16 residues. The junction had 12 bases not matched to a gene; V was cut back by 4 bases and J by 5 bases. Germline loops: CDR1 KGHDR, CDR2 SFDVKD. CDR3 region: CATSDPGLHGSETQYF. CDR3 DNA sequence: TGTGCCACCAGTGACCCGGGACTACACGGCAGCGAGACCCAGTACTTC.

This clone was seen a handful of times. The V gene is TRBV27, the J gene TRBJ2-1; TRBD1 matches 7 bases. The germline V gene encodes CDR1 MNHEY and CDR2 SMNVEV (reference sequence). CDR3 length: 13 amino acids. Unmatched junction bases numbered 4, after V lost 10 bases and J lost 1 base. CDR3 bases: TGTGCCATCGGGACAGCGTCCTACAATGAGCAGTTCTTC. Translated: CAIGTASYNEQFF.

The chain uses TRBV2 and TRBJ1-6; D is unclear. Germline-derived CDR1 and CDR2 are SNHLY and FYNNEI. The CDR3 consists of 15 residues. V dropped 3 bases and J dropped 10 bases, with 16 bases sitting between them. DNA for the CDR3: TGTGCCAGCAGTGAGCCCCAGGCTATCTCCTCACCCCTCCACTTT. Its translation is CASSEPQAISSPLHF.

The chain couples TRBV25-1 to TRBJ2-7; D might be TRBD2 (6 bases). Per the germline V gene, CDR1 is MGHDK and CDR2 is SYGVNS. The CDR3 totals 14 residues. V was clipped by 2 bases and J by 6 bases, with 14 bases between them. CDR3 in DNA: TGTGCCAGCAGTGAAGGGAGTGGAGGGCGCGAGCAGTACTTC. It yields the protein CASSEGSGGREQYF.

The rearrangement joins TRBV5-5 to TRBJ1-2, with TRBD1 matching 7 bases. Germline loops: CDR1 SGHKS, CDR2 YYEKEE (reference sequence). J was trimmed by 0 bases and V by 1 base; bases with no gene match: 3. The CDR3 totals 15 residues. CDR3 sequence: CASSLRDSANYGYTF. In nucleotides, the CDR3 is TGTGCCAGCAGCTTGCGGGACAGTGCTAACTATGGCTACACCTTC.

The V call is TRBV27, the J call TRBJ2-5; TRBD1 matches 12 bases. CDR1 MNHEY and CDR2 SMNVEV come from the germline V gene (reference sequence). V gave up 7 bases and J gave up 9 bases; unmatched junction bases: 18. The CDR3 has 17 amino acids. The CDR3 here is CASTLEPGQGAGEAQYF. The CDR3 DNA sequence: TGTGCCAGCACTTTGGAGCCGGGACAGGGGGCAGGGGAGGCCCAGTACTTC.

This chain joins TRBV9 and TRBJ1-2, with D possibly TRBD1 on 5 matching bases. Germline CDR1 reads SGDLS; CDR2 reads YYNGEE. CDR3 length: 15 amino acids. V lost 2 bases and J lost 2, with 13 bases in between. In nucleotides, the CDR3 is TGTGCCAGCAGCGTCGGGGTGGAGGGGAACTATGGCTACACCTTC. The encoded protein is CASSVGVEGNYGYTF.

The rearrangement links TRBV19 to TRBJ2-1, with TRBD2 matching over 8 bases. The CDR3 sequence is 17 residues long. The germline V gene has CDR1 LNHDA and CDR2 SQIVND (reference sequence). V lost 9 bases, J lost 2 bases, and 15 bases stayed unmatched. CDR3 in amino acids: CASLREGGSGAYNEQFF. CDR3 in DNA: TGTGCCAGCCTACGGGAGGGCGGGAGCGGGGCCTACAATGAGCAGTTCTTC.

V and J are TRBV10-3 and TRBJ1-5, with a possible D match to TRBD1 (5 bases). This CDR3 has 15 residues. Germline-derived CDR1 and CDR2 are ENHRY and SYGVKD. The germline V and J ends were trimmed by 5 bases and 0 bases, with 11 bases remaining between them. DNA for the CDR3: TGTGCCATCAGTAGGGAACAGGATAGCAATCAGCCCCAGCATTTT. Protein: CAISREQDSNQPQHF.